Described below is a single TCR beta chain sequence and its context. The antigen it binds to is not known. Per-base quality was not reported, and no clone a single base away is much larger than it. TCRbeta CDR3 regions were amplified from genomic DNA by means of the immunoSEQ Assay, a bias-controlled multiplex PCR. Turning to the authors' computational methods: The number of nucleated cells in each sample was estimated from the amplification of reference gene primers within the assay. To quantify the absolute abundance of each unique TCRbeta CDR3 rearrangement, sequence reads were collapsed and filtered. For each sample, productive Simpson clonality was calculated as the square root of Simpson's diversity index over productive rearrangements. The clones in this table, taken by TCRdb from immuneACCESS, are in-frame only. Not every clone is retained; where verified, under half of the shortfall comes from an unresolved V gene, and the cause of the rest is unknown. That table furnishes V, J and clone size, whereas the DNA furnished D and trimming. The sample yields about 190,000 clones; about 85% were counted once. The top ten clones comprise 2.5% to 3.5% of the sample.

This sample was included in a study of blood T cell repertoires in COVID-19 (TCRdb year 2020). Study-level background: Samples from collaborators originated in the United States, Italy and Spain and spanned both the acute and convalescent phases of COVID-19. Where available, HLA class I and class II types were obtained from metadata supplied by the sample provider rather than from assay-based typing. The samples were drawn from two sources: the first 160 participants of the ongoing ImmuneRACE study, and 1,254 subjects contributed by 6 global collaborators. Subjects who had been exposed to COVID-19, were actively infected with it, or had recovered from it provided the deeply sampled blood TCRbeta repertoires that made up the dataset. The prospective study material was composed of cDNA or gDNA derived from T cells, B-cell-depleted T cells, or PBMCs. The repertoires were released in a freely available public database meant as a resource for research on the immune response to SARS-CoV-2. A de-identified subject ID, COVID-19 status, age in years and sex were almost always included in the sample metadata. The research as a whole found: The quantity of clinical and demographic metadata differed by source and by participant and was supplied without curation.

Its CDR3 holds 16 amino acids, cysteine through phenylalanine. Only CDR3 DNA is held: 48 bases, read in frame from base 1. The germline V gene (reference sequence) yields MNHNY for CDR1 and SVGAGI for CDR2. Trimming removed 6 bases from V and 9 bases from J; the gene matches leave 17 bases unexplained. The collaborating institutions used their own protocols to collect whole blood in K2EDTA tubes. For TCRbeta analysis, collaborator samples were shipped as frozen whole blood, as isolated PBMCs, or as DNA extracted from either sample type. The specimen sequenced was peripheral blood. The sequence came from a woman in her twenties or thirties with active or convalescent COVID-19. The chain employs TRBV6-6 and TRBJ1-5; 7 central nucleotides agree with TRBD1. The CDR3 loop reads CASSPRGSGVHPPQHF. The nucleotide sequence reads TGTGCCAGCAGCCCCAGGGGGTCGGGGGTCCATCCGCCCCAGCATTTT.